This T cell receptor beta chain was retrieved from a study of T-cell reconstitution after alpha-beta-depleted transplantation in children. The sample holds many counts of this clonotype. Unique molecular identifiers tagged the TCRbeta library. One entry per CDR3 protein, called by TCRdb with MiXCR from the PCR reads. Of about 370,000 distinct CDR3 sequences listed, about a fifth are singletons. The CDR3 has 13 residues. The germline V gene has CDR1 DFQATT and CDR2 SNEGSKA (reference sequence). The germline V and J ends were trimmed by 0 bases and 9 bases, with 12 bases remaining between them. The rearrangement links TRBV20-1 to TRBJ2-1; no clear D gene. This TCR came from a human donor who donated a stem cell graft to a child with acute myeloid leukemia. The sample consisted of PBMCs from the stem cell graft donor, taken from the stem cell graft. Here the CDR3 reads CSARDGGLGEQFF. The CDR3 DNA reads as TGCAGTGCTAGAGATGGCGGCCTTGGTGAGCAGTTCTTC.